This T cell receptor (beta chain) is drawn from a study of molecular identifiers for immune sequencing clone quantification. Study-level background: In the replicates, RNA derived from around 20,000 or 100,000 naive CD8 cells was divided into five parts, and four were sequenced.

Each CDR3 protein is one row after TCRdb ran MiXCR on the PCR reads. The sample holds some 680,000 distinct CDR3 sequences, roughly 23% seen once. Trimming left V 3 bases short and J 4 bases short, with 9 bases between. The CDR3 covers 13 residues. Germline V gives CDR1 LGHNA, CDR2 YSLEER. This clonotype was detected ten times or more. The sample comprised naive CD8+ T cells from blood, with Jurkat cell RNA spiked in. The subset: FACS-sorted CD8+CD4-CCR7+CD45RA+ naive T cells. The sequence came from a human donor in good health. Some libraries in this study had Jurkat cell RNA spiked in. This chain connects TRBV4-3 to TRBJ1-2, with D possibly matching TRBD1 (5 bases). The CDR3 here is CASSHSTGYGYTF. The CDR3 DNA reads as TGCGCCAGCAGCCACTCAACAGGCTATGGCTACACCTTC.